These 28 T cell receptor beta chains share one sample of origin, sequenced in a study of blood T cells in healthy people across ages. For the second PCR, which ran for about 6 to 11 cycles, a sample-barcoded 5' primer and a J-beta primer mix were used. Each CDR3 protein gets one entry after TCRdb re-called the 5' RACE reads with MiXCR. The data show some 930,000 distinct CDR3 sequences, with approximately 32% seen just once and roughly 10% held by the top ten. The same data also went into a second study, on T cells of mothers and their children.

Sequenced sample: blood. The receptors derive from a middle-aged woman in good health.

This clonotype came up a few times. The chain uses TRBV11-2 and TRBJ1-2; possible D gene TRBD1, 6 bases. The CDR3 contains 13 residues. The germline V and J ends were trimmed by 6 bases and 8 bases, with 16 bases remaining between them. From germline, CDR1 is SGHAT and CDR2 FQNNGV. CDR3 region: CASRLTGAKGYTF. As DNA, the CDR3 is TGTGCCAGCAGACTAACGGGGGCTAAAGGCTACACCTTC.

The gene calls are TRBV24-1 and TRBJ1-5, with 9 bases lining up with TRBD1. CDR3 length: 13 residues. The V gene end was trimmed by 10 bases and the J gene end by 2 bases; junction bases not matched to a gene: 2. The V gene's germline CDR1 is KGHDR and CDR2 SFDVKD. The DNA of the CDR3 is TGTGCCACGGGACAGGGAGGCAATCAGCCCCAGCATTTT. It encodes CATGQGGNQPQHF.

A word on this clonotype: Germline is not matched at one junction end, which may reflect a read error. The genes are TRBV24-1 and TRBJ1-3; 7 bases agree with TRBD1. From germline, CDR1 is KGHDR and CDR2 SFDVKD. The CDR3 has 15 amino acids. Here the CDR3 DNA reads TGTGCCACCAGTGACCCTGACAGGGCTGGAAACACCTTATATTTT. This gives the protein CATSDPDRAGNTLYF.

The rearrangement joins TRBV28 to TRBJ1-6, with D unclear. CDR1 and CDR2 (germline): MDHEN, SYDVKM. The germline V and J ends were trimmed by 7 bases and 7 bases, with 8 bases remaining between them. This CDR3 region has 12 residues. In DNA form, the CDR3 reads TGTGCCAGCAATGAGGGAAATTCACCCCTCCACTTT. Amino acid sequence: CASNEGNSPLHF.

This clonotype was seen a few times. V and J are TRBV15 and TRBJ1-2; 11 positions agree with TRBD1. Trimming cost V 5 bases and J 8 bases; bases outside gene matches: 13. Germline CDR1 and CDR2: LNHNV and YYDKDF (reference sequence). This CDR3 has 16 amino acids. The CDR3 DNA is TGTGCCACCAGCTGGACAGGGGGCCTCCGGGCGGGGGGCTACACCTTC. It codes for CATSWTGGLRAGGYTF.

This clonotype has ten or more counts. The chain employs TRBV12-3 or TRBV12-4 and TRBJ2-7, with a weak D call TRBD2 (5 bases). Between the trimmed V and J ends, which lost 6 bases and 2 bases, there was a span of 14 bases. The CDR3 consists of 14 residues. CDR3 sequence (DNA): TGTGCCAGCAGCTCCGGGAAGAGGGCCTACGAGCAGTACTTC. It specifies CASSSGKRAYEQYF.

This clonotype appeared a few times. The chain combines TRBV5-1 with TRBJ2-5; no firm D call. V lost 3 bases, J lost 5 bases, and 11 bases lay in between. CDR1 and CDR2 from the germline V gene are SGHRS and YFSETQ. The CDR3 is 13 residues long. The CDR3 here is CASSSDQEETQYF. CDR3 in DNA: TGCGCCAGCAGCTCCGATCAGGAGGAGACCCAGTACTTC.

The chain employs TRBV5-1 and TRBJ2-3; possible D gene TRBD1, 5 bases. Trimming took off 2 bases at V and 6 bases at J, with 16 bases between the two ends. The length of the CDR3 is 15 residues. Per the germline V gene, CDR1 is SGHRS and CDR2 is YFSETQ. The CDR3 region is CASSLNRPGLDTQYF. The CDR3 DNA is TGCGCCAGCAGCTTAAATCGCCCAGGGTTGGATACGCAGTATTTT.

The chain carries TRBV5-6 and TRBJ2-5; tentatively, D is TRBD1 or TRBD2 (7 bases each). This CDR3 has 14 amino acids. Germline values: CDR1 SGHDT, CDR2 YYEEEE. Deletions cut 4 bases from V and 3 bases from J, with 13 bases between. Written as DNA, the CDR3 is TGTGCCAGCAGCCGACAGGGAGGGAAAGAGACCCAGTACTTC. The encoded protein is CASSRQGGKETQYF.

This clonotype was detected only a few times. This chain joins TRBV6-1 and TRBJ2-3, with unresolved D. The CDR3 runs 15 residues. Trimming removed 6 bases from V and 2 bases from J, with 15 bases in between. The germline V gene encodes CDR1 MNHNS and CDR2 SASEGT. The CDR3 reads CASSPLGPYTDTQYF. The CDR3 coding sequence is TGTGCCAGCAGCCCTTTGGGCCCCTACACAGATACGCAGTATTTT.

The CDR3 region is CASSDGLATNEQFF. CDR3 DNA sequence: TGTGCCAGCAGCGACGGACTAGCGACCAATGAGCAGTTCTTC. The chain couples TRBV7-2 to TRBJ2-1; 9 bases are shared with TRBD2. The CDR3 covers 14 residues. Germline values: CDR1 SGHTA, CDR2 FQGNSA. Trimming removed 5 bases from V and 6 bases from J; junction bases left unmatched: 5.

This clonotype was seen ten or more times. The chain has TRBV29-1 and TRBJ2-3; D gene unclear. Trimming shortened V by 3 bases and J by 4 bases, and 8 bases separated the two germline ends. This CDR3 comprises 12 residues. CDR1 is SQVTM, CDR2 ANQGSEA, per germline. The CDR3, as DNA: TGCAGCGTTGACACCTCGTCAGATACGCAGTATTTT. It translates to CSVDTSSDTQYF.

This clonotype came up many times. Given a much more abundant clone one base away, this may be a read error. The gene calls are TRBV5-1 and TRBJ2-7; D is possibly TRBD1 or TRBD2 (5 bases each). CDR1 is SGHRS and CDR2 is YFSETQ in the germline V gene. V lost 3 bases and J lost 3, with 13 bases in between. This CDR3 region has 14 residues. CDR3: CASSWVGTDYEQYF. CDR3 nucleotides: TGCGCCAGCAGCTGGGTGGGGACCGACTACGAGCAGTACTTC.

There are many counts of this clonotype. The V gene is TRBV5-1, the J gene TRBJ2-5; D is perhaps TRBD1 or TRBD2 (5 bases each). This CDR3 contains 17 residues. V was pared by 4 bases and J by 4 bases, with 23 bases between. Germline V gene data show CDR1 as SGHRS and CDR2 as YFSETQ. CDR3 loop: CASSTTGTQQVGETQYF. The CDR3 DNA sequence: TGCGCCAGCAGCACGACCGGGACCCAACAGGTGGGAGAGACCCAGTACTTC.

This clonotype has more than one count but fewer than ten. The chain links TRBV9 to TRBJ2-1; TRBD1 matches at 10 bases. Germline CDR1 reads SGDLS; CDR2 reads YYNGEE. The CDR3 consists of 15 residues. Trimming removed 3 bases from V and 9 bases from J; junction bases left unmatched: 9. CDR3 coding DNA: TGTGCCAGCAGCGAAAGTCCCGGGACAGGGGTTGAGCAGTTCTTC. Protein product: CASSESPGTGVEQFF.

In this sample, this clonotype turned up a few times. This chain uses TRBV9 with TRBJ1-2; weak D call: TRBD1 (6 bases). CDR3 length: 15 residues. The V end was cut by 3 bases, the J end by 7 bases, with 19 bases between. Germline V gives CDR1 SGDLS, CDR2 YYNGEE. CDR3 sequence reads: CASSGGTNLFGGYTF. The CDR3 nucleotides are TGTGCCAGCAGCGGGGGGACAAATTTATTTGGTGGCTACACCTTC. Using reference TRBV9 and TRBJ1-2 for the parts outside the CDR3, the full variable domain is DSGVTQTPKHLITATGQRVTLRCSPRSGDLSVYWYQQSLDQGLQFLIQYYNGEERAKGNILERFSAQQFPDLHSELNLSSLELGDSALYFCASSGGTNLFGGYTFGSGTRLTVV.

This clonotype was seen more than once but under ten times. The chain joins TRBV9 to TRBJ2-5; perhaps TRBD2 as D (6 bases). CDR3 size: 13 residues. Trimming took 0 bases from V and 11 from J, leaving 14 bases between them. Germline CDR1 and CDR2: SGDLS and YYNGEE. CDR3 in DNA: TGTGCCAGCAGCGTAGCGGACTACAATGAGCAGTACTTC. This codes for CASSVADYNEQYF. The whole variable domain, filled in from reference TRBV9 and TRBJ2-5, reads DSGVTQTPKHLITATGQRVTLRCSPRSGDLSVYWYQQSLDQGLQFLIQYYNGEERAKGNILERFSAQQFPDLHSELNLSSLELGDSALYFCASSVADYNEQYFGPGTRLLVL.

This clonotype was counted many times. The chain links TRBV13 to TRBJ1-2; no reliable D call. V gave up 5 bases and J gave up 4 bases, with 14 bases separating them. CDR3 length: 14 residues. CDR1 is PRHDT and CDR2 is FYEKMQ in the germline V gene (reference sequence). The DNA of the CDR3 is TGTGCCAGCAGCCCGCCTGGGGAGGTCTATGGCTACACCTTC. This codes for CASSPPGEVYGYTF.

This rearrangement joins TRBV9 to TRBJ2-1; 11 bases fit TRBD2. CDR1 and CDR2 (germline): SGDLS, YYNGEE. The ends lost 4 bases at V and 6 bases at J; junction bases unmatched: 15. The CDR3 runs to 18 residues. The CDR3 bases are TGTGCCAGCAGCCCCCGCTCCCCCCGGACTAGCGGGTGCAATGAGCAGTTCTTC. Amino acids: CASSPRSPRTSGCNEQFF.

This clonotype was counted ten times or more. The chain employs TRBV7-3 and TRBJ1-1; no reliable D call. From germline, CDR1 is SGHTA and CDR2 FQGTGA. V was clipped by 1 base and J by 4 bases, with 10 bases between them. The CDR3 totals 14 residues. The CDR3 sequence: CASSLNFRSTEAFF. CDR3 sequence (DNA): TGTGCCAGCAGCTTAAACTTTCGGAGCACTGAAGCTTTCTTT.

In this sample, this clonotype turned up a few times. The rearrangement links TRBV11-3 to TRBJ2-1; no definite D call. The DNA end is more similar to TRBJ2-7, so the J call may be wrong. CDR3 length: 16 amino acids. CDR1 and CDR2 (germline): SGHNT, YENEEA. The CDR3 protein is CASSPRNTSSYNEQYF. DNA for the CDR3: TGTGCCAGCAGCCCCCGGAACACGAGCTCCTACAATGAGCAGTACTTC.

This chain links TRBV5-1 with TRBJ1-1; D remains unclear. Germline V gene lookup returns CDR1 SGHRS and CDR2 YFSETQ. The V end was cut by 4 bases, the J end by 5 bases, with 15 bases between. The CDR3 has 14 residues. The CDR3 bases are TGCGCCAGCAGCACAGAGACGATGGGAACTGAAGCTTTCTTT. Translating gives CASSTETMGTEAFF.

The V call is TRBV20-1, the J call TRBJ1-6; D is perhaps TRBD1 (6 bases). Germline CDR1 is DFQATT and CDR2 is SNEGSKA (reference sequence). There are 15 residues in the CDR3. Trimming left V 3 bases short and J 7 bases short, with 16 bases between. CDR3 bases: TGCAGTGCTAGCGTCCCCGGGACAAGGAATTCACCCCTCCACTTT. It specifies CSASVPGTRNSPLHF.

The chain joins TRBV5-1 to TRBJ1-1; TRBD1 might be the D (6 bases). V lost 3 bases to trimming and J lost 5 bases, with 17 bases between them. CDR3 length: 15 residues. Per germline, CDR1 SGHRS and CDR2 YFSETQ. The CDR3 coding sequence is TGCGCCAGCAGCTACCTTGCGGGGGCGCGGACTGAAGCTTTCTTT. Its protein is CASSYLAGARTEAFF.

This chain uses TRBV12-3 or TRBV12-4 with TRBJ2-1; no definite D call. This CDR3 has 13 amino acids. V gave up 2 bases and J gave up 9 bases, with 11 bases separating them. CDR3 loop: CASSLSVVGEQFF. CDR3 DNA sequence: TGTGCCAGCAGTTTATCGGTTGTGGGTGAGCAGTTCTTC.

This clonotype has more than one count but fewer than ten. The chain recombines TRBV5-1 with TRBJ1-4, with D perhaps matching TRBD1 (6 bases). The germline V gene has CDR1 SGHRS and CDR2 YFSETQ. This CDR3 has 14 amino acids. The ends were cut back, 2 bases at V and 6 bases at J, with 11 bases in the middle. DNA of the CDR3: TGCGCCAGCAGCTTAGGGGGATTTGATGAAAAACTGTTTTTT. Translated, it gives CASSLGGFDEKLFF. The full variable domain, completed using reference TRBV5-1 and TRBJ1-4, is KAGVTQTPRYLIKTRGQQVTLSCSPISGHRSVSWYQQTPGQGLQFLFEYFSETQRNKGNFPGRFSGRQFSNSRSEMNVSTLELGDSALYLCASSLGGFDEKLFFGSGTQLSVL.

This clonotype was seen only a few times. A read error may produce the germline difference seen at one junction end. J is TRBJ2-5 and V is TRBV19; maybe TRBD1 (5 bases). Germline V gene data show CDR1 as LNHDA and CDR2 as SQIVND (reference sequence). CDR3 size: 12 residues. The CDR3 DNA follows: TGTGCCACCTCGACAGCCCAAGAGGCCCAGTACTTC. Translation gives CATSTAQEAQYF.

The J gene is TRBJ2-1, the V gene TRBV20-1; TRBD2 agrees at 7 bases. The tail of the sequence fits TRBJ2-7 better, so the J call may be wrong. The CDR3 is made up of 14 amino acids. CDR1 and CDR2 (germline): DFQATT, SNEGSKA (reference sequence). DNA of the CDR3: TGCAGTGCTGGGGACTATCTTGCCTACAATGAGCAGTACTTC. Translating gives CSAGDYLAYNEQYF.